This TCR beta chain was documented in a study of blood T cell repertoires in COVID-19 (dated by TCRdb to 2020 to 2021). The study in broad terms: The collaborator samples originated in the United States, Italy and Spain and spanned the acute and convalescent phases of COVID-19. Where HLA class I and class II types were available, the types were taken from metadata supplied by the sample provider, not from assay-based typing. Samples were obtained from the ongoing ImmuneRACE study (first 160 participants) and from about 1,300 subjects provided by 6 global collaborators. The sample metadata nearly always contained a de-identified subject ID, COVID-19 status, age in years and sex. The repertoires were released in a freely available public database meant as a resource for research on the immune response to SARS-CoV-2. Deeply sampled blood TCRbeta repertoires from subjects exposed to, actively infected with, or recovered from COVID-19 were included in the dataset. The prospective study material was composed of cDNA or gDNA derived from T cells, B-cell-depleted T cells, or PBMCs.

Results and caveats for the whole study, not just this receptor: Clinical and demographic metadata were provided uncurated, with the amount varying by source and participant.

As to this clone: Which antigen it targets is not known. No qualities accompany the bases; no much larger clone lies one base away.

The CDR3 contains 13 residues, cysteine and phenylalanine counted. CDR3 DNA is the only sequence kept; it has 39 bases, read in frame from the first base. After removal of 9 bases from V and 7 bases from J, the junction retains 8 bases not matched to a gene. Via the germline V gene (reference sequence), CDR1 is LNHDA and CDR2 SQIVND. TCRbeta CDR3 regions were amplified from genomic DNA using the immunoSEQ Assay, a bias-controlled multiplex PCR. In the paper's pipeline: The number of nucleated cells in each sample was estimated from the amplification of reference gene primers within the assay. To quantify the absolute abundance of each unique TCRbeta CDR3 rearrangement, sequence reads were collapsed and filtered. Productive Simpson clonality was computed per sample as the square root of Simpson's diversity index over productive rearrangements. The source is immuneACCESS, and TCRdb retained only in-frame sequences with V and J called. Part of the clones is not carried over; for the studies checked, unresolved V genes explain less than half of this, and the remainder is unexplained. V, J and clone size are those of that table, while D and trimming were read from the DNA. Across this sample there are about 150,000 clones, with about 76% seen only once. 8% to 9.5% of the sample is held by the ten biggest clonotypes.

Each collaborating institution followed its own protocols to collect whole blood in K2EDTA tubes. For TCRbeta analysis, collaborators shipped samples as frozen whole blood, isolated PBMCs, or DNA extracted from either of those sample types. Sequences were obtained from peripheral blood. The V and J genes are TRBV19 and TRBJ2-3; 9 junctional bases match TRBD1. This sequence was found in a woman aged 60-70 years with active or convalescent COVID-19. The sequence in DNA is TGTGCCAGCAAGGGACAGGGAACTCATACGCAGTATTTT. Translation gives CASKGQGTHTQYF.